The clone carrying this TCR beta chain showed up many times. This entry comes from a study of T cells in Graves' hyperthyroidism and ophthalmopathy. Absence of ophthalmopathy progression within 18 months defined stable Graves' hyperthyroidism. Disease duration under 2 months; hyperthyroidism patients were aged 18 to 65. The CDR3 is made up of 16 amino acids. Trimming cost V 3 bases and J 3 bases; bases outside gene matches: 10. Researchers amplified the TCR beta CDR3 regions from RNA transcripts. Primed by the HTBI set, a first-round RT-PCR was run on the TCR CDR3. TCRdb re-derived calls from the multiplex PCR reads in MiXCR, one entry per CDR3 protein. The profile shows around 560,000 distinct CDR3 sequences, around 17% of them singletons.

The V call is TRBV12-3 or TRBV12-4, the J call TRBJ1-1, with TRBD1 identical over 7 bases. This TCR came from a woman aged 18 to 35 with Graves' hyperthyroidism. Material: blood. In DNA, the CDR3 is TGTGCCAGCAGTTTCGAGGTCAGGGGGGCTGACACTGAAGCTTTCTTT. This encodes CASSFEVRGADTEAFF.